These 7 T cell receptor beta chains came from one sample sequenced in a study of blood T cell repertoires in COVID-19. Assay: immunoSEQ multiplex PCR; the TCRdb copy retains only in-frame clones and omits some. The data hold about 180,000 clones, with 70% to 90% observed a single time. The sequencing sample was made of peripheral blood. All receptors derive from a man aged 60 to 75 with acute or convalescent COVID-19.

The gene calls are TRBV18 and TRBJ2-7; D not resolved. The CDR3 extends over 14 amino acids. The V and J ends lost 2 bases and 0 bases respectively, with 8 bases between them. Germline V gene sequence: CDR1 KGHSH, CDR2 LQKENI. The DNA of the CDR3 is TGTGCCAGCTCACCATTAGTGTCCTCCTACGAGCAGTACTTC. Translating it yields CASSPLVSSYEQYF.

This clone came up a few times. This chain links TRBV7-2 with TRBJ2-1, with D perhaps matching TRBD2 (6 bases). V lost 10 bases, J lost 2 bases, and 12 bases lay in between. This CDR3 has 13 residues. The V gene's germline CDR1 is SGHTA and CDR2 FQGNSA. In DNA form, the CDR3 reads TGTGCCACCGGACTACCCCCCTACAATGAGCAGTTCTTC. Its protein product is CATGLPPYNEQFF.

The CDR3 sequence: CASPGQLNEKLFF. For the CDR3, the DNA is TGTGCCAGCCCGGGACAGCTGAATGAAAAACTGTTTTTT. The chain joins TRBV7-8 to TRBJ1-4, with TRBD1 identical over 7 bases. J lost 5 bases, V lost 8 bases, and 5 bases had no gene match. The CDR3 length is 13 residues. In germline, CDR1 is SGHVS, CDR2 FQNEAQ.

This clone was counted only a few times. V gene TRBV24-1 combines with J gene TRBJ2-1, with TRBD2 as a possible D gene (6 bases). Germline lookup yields CDR1 KGHDR and CDR2 SFDVKD. This CDR3 comprises 16 residues. The V end lost 3 bases, the J end lost 1 base, and 12 bases lay between the germline ends. CDR3 loop: CATSDPLAKSYNEQFF. The CDR3 DNA is TGTGCCACCAGTGATCCCCTAGCGAAGTCCTACAATGAGCAGTTCTTC.

V and J are TRBV27 and TRBJ1-1, with D unresolved. V lost 3 bases and J lost 3, with 8 bases in between. Germline assignment: CDR1 MNHEY and CDR2 SMNVEV (reference sequence). This CDR3 region has 13 residues. This CDR3 reads CASSFSGYTEAFF. CDR3 in DNA: TGTGCCAGCAGTTTTTCGGGGTACACTGAAGCTTTCTTT.

The V gene is TRBV29-1, the J gene TRBJ2-2; D may be TRBD2 (5 bases). The CDR3 is made up of 15 amino acids. The V gene's germline CDR1 is SQVTM and CDR2 ANQGSEA. With 6 bases removed from V and 6 bases from J, the gap between germline ends came to 20 bases. CDR3 nucleotides: TGCAGCGTCGGCCTAAAACTAGATTCGGCCGGGGAGCTGTTTTTT. Amino acid sequence: CSVGLKLDSAGELFF.

This clone has just a few counts. The chain recombines TRBV25-1 with TRBJ1-4; no clear D. This CDR3 comprises 14 residues. Germline values: CDR1 MGHDK, CDR2 SYGVNS. Trimming left V 6 bases short and J 7 bases short, with 15 bases between. CDR3 DNA sequence: TGTGCCAGCAGCACAAGAAGTGGACTTGAAAAACTGTTTTTT. Its translation: CASSTRSGLEKLFF.